This entry is about one TCR beta chain. Many counts were recorded for this clonotype. The antigen it binds to is not known. One base away there is no much larger clone; base qualities are not given. For repertoire sequencing, TCR beta CDR3 regions were amplified from RNA transcripts. The first round of RT-PCR was done with HTBI primers and the Qiagen OneStep RT-PCR kit, and was followed by a second round of multiplex PCR, then size selection and purification. The libraries underwent paired-end sequencing with 100 bp reads on an Illumina HiSeq2000. As for the original processing: SOAPnuke was used to process the reads, removing any read that contained adapters or uncalled bases, had a mean Phred below 15, or lacked an exact match to the constant primer or identifier. COPE v1.2.5 was used to merge the high-quality paired reads. Each unique nucleotide sequence was treated as a clonotype, and MiTCR v1.1 was used to align the clonotypes to the IMGT TRB V, D and J references. Analysis was restricted to V-J combinations with a frequency above 0.0001, which covered 99.2% of repertoires. A TCR clonal expansion and chaos score per V-J combination was defined as the ratio of F50 clonal expansion to chaos observed in the TCRdist matrix. Welch's t-statistics and random forest were used to narrow the features down to approximately twelve V-J combinations, which were then fed into a naive Bayes classifier. The Morisita-Horn index was used to measure how similar the thyroid and blood repertoires were. TCRdb reworked the public reads: Q25 trimming with fastp, MiXCR clone assembly, productive beta chains retained. Each CDR3 protein gets just one entry, which takes the most common genes and DNA from the rows behind it. It is TCRdb's table, rather than the study itself, that gives the V and J calls and clone size. The sample table contains around 40,000 distinct CDR3 sequences; only one count was recorded for over 40% of them. The ten largest clones represent roughly 18% of the sample.

The sample originates from a study of Graves' ophthalmopathy and Graves' hyperthyroidism (dated by TCRdb to 2017 to 2018). The study in broad terms: Peripheral blood was collected before any treatment was given, at the time of initial diagnosis. TCR beta repertoire signatures were used to distinguish Graves' ophthalmopathy from Graves' hyperthyroidism and to predict progression to ophthalmopathy. In total, 135 blood samples were TCR-sequenced: 40 to 45 ophthalmopathy, 75 hyperthyroidism and approximately 17 hyperthyroidism-to-ophthalmopathy patients. A discovery set of 100 patients (around 40 ophthalmopathy, 55 to 65 stable hyperthyroidism) was enrolled to explore V-J signatures distinguishing ophthalmopathy from hyperthyroidism. An independent validation cohort was composed of some 19 hyperthyroidism patients and approximately 15 patients who later progressed from hyperthyroidism to ophthalmopathy. In more than five hyperthyroidism patients, T-cell repertoires of thyroid tissue and blood were compared. Following sampling, methimazole starting at 30 mg daily was administered to hyperthyroidism patients, and high-dose intravenous methylprednisolone was administered to ophthalmopathy patients. Overall results and qualifications from the work: In validation, the model predicted ophthalmopathy progression with less than 71% sensitivity and roughly 72% specificity; some 13 predicted patients were CT-confirmed with GO in a median of around 6 months. Among expanded thyroid clonotypes with frequency above 0.001, most also showed up in blood, which suggests that blood repertoires may reflect the thyroid immune response. Ophthalmopathy was separated from stable hyperthyroidism by the 13-signature model with around 88% sensitivity and around 81% specificity in cross-validation and with 80%/75% in the test set. Sample size was not statistically predetermined, and group allocation was not concealed from the investigators.

CDR1 and CDR2 (MNHEY, SVGEGT) derive from the germline V gene. The CDR3 contains 16 residues, cysteine and phenylalanine counted. Just CDR3 DNA is preserved here, 48 bases in frame from base 1. Here V drops 0 bases and J drops 6 bases, and the junction holds 8 bases not matched to any gene. Patients with ophthalmopathy had moderately to severely active disease, with a Clinical Activity Score of 3 or more, a NOSPECS grade of 4 or more, and a disease duration of less than 3 months. Patients were excluded if they had other autoimmune diseases, uncontrolled infections, pregnancy or lactation. Diagnosis relied on clinical symptoms, serum thyroxine, TRAb, thyroid ultrasound and orbital computed tomography. Ficoll-Paque density gradient centrifugation was used to isolate PBMCs from 8 to 10 ml of fresh peripheral blood. Trizol reagent was used to extract the total RNA, and its quality was then checked on an Agilent 2100 Bioanalyzer.

Here the chain combines TRBV6-2 or TRBV6-3 and TRBJ2-1, and TRBD2 matches 7 of the central bases. The clonotype was recovered from an adult man with Graves' ophthalmopathy. Sequenced sample: peripheral blood. Here is the DNA: TGTGCCAGCAGTTACTCGGGCGGGAGTGCCCCCAATGAGCAGTTCTTC. This sequence encodes CASSYSGGSAPNEQFF.